The 9 T cell receptor beta chains reported below all come from one sample, sequenced in a study of shared clonotypes between healthy human individuals. Measured with immunoSEQ multiplex PCR; TCRdb has only the in-frame clones, and not every one. The sample has about 1 million clones, about 77% seen once. What was sequenced was memory CD4+ T cells sorted from blood. Regarding subset: CD45RA-negative fraction. The receptors were gathered from a man younger than 35 in good health.

Points on this clone: Possible read error: a much larger clone is one base away. The sample carries other DNA sequences with the same CDR3. V and J are TRBV2 and TRBJ1-5; D unresolved. The CDR3 sequence is 13 residues long. Trimming pared 6 bases from V and 0 bases from J, leaving 6 bases between. Germline values: CDR1 SNHLY, CDR2 FYNNEI. In DNA, the CDR3 is TGTGCCAGCAGAGATTATAGCAATCAGCCCCAGCATTTT. It translates to CASRDYSNQPQHF.

The chain has TRBV10-3 and TRBJ1-1; TRBD1 matches at 7 bases. Losses at the gene ends were 10 bases for V and 7 bases for J; bases not matched to a gene: 15. The CDR3 runs 14 residues. Germline-derived CDR1 and CDR2 are ENHRY and SYGVKD. Here the CDR3 reads CATKFGTDNFEAFF. In DNA, the CDR3 is TGTGCCACCAAATTCGGGACAGACAATTTTGAAGCTTTCTTT.

V and J are TRBV5-1 and TRBJ1-5, with 7 bases fitting TRBD1. This CDR3 comprises 16 residues. The V and J ends lost 1 base and 0 bases, in that order; junction bases with no gene match: 4. The germline V gene has CDR1 SGHRS and CDR2 YFSETQ. For the CDR3, the DNA is TGCGCCAGCAGCTTGTTGCAGGGGGATAGCAATCAGCCCCAGCATTTT. As protein: CASSLLQGDSNQPQHF.

This chain joins TRBV10-3 and TRBJ2-4; D might be TRBD1 (5 bases). Trimming pared 6 bases from V and 0 bases from J, leaving 9 bases between. The V gene's germline CDR1 is ENHRY and CDR2 SYGVKD. The CDR3 sequence is 14 residues long. As DNA, the CDR3 is TGTGCCATCAGCGAGGACATAGCCAAAAACATTCAGTACTTC. Translated, it gives CAISEDIAKNIQYF.

The rearrangement links TRBV5-1 to TRBJ2-5; no clear D gene. CDR3 length equals 13 residues. From germline, CDR1 is SGHRS and CDR2 YFSETQ. Trimming removed 9 bases from V and 4 bases from J, with 16 bases in between. The CDR3 region is CATNTEAGETQYF. In DNA, the CDR3 is TGCGCCACCAACACGGAAGCAGGAGAGACCCAGTACTTC.

The chain combines TRBV6-5 with TRBJ2-7, with 9 nucleotides matching TRBD1. This CDR3 region has 15 residues. Per the germline V gene, CDR1 is MNHEY and CDR2 is SVGAGI. With V trimmed by 6 bases and J by 9 bases, 15 bases remained unmatched. CDR3 residues: CASSTSGTGIRRQYF. CDR3 DNA: TGTGCCAGCAGCACCTCCGGGACAGGGATAAGGAGGCAGTACTTC.

The rearrangement joins TRBV6-5 to TRBJ1-6; TRBD1 agrees at 7 bases. The CDR3 contains 14 residues. Trimming at V came to 6 bases and at J to 7 bases, leaving 6 bases not matched to a gene. Germline V CDR1 and CDR2: MNHEY, SVGAGI. The CDR3 region has the DNA TGTGCCAGCAGCGAGGACAGGATAAATTCACCCCTCCACTTT. This codes for CASSEDRINSPLHF.

This clone was seen a handful of times. The chain uses TRBV7-6 and TRBJ1-1; weak D call: TRBD1 (6 bases). This CDR3 is 16 amino acids long. The V end was cut by 1 base, the J end by 0 bases, with 12 bases between. In germline, CDR1 is SGHVS, CDR2 FNYEAQ. In DNA form, the CDR3 reads TGTGCCAGCAGCTTAGGAGGGGGGCCTCTGAACACTGAAGCTTTCTTT. It codes for CASSLGGGPLNTEAFF.

Comments on this clone: This same CDR3 is encoded by further DNA sequences in the sample. The chain combines TRBV30 with TRBJ2-5, with D uncertain. Germline CDR1 and CDR2: GTSNPN and SVGIG (reference sequence). Trimming took 0 bases from V and 4 from J, leaving 6 bases between them. The CDR3 consists of 12 residues. The CDR3 spells CAWSVGTETQYF. CDR3 coding DNA: TGTGCCTGGAGTGTCGGTACAGAGACCCAGTACTTC.